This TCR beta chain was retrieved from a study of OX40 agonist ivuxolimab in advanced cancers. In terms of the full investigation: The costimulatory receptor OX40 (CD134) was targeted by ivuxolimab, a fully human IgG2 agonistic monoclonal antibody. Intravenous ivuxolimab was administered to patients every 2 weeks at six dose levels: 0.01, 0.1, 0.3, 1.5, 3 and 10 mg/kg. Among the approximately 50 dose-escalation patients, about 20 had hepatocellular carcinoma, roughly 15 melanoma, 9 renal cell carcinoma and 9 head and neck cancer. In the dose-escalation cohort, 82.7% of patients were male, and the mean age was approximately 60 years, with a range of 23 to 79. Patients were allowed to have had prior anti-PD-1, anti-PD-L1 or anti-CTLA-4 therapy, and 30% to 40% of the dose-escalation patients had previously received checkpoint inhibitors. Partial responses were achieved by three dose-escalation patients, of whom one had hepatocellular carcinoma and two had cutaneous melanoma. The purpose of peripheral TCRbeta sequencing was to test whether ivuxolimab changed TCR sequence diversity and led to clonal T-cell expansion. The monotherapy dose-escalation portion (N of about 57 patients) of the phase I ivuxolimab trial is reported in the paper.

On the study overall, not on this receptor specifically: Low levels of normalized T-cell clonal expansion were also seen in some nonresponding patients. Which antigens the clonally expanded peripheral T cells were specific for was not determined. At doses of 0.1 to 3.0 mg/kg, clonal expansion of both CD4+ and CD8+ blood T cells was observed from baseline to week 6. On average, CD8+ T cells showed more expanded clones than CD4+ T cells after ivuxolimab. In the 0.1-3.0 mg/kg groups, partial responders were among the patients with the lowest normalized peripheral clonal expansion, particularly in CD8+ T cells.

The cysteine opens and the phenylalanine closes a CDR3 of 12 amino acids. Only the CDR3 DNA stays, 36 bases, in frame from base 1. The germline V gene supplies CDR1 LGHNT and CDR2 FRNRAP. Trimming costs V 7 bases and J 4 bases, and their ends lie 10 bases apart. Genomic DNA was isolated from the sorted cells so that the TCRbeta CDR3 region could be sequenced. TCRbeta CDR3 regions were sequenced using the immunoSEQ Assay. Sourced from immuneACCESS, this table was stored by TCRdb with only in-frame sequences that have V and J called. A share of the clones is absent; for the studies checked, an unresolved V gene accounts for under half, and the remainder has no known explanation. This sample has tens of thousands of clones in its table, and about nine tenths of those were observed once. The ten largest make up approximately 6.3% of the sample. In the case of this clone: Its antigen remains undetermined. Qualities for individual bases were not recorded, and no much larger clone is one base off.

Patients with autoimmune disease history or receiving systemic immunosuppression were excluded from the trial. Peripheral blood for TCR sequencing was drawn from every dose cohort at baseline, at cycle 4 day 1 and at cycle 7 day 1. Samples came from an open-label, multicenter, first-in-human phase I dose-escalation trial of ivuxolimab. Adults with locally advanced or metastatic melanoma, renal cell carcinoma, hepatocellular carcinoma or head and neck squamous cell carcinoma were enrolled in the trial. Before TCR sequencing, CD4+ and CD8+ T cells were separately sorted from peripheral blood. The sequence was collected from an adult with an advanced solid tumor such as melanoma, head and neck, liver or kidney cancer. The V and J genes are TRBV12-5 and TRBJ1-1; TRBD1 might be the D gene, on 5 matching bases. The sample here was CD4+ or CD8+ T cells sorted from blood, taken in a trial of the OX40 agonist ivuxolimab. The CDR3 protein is CASVEGSTEAFF. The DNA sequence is TGTGCTAGTGTCGAGGGGAGCACTGAAGCTTTCTTT.